This TCR beta chain was sequenced during a study of response to subunit inactivated influenza vaccine. This clonotype came up many times. The CDR3 is 14 residues long. The ends lost 2 bases at V and 5 bases at J; junction bases unmatched: 3. TCRdb re-analysed the RT-PCR reads in MiXCR, keeping a single row per CDR3 protein. Among 500,000 or so distinct CDR3 sequences, about a tenth were seen once, and the ten largest hold approximately 12%. The material was PBMCs from blood, obtained about 6 weeks after vaccination. The rearrangement joins TRBV12-3 or TRBV12-4 to TRBJ2-3; 8 bases align to TRBD2. This receptor was identified in a man aged 45-65 years who received an inactivated influenza vaccine. The CDR3 DNA follows: TGTGCCAGCAGTTTAACGCTAGCGGGAGATACGCAGTATTTT. It is translated as CASSLTLAGDTQYF.